Listed here are 11 T cell receptor beta chains from one sample, sequenced in a study of beta chain features in type 1 diabetes (dated by TCRdb to the late 2010s). Libraries were prepared through the immunoSEQ multiplex PCR assay. All of the isolated RNA was reverse transcribed with the High Capacity cDNA Reverse Transcription Kit, so expressed TCRB transcripts were sequenced. TCRdb retrieved this table from immuneACCESS and kept in-frame rearrangements only. Not all clones are present; in checked studies, unresolved V genes account for under half, and no reason is known for the remainder. Across this sample there are tens of thousands of clones, with under 35% seen only once. The ten largest make up 0.35% to 0.45% of the sample. Specimen: stem cell memory CD4+ T cells from blood. According to the study, the label for this sample's cell subset or site signals: stem cell-like memory CD4+ T cells. Source of these receptors: a young woman in good health.

This chain joins TRBV9 and TRBJ2-2; D is unclear. Trimming stripped 3 bases from V and 1 base from J, with 7 bases between. Per germline, CDR1 SGDLS and CDR2 YYNGEE. This CDR3 is 14 amino acids long. The CDR3 coding sequence is TGTGCCAGCAGCGGTCGACAGAACACCGGGGAGCTGTTTTTT. Its protein is CASSGRQNTGELFF.

This clone was found a few times. The V call is TRBV6-5, the J call TRBJ2-7; 7 bases line up with TRBD2. V lost 0 bases, J lost 5 bases, and 7 bases stayed unmatched. Germline loops: CDR1 MNHEY, CDR2 SVGAGI. CDR3 size: 15 residues. The CDR3, as DNA: TGTGCCAGCAGTTACTCTGGGAGGGTCATGGACGAGCAGTACTTC. This translates into CASSYSGRVMDEQYF.

CDR3 sequence: CASSMGDRPNEKLFF. The DNA for the CDR3 is TGTGCCAGCAGTATGGGAGACAGGCCTAATGAAAAACTGTTTTTT. The chain couples TRBV6-6 to TRBJ1-4, with D maybe TRBD1 (6 bases). The CDR3 is 15 residues long. V lost 5 bases to trimming and J lost 3 bases, with 13 bases between them. CDR1 and CDR2 (germline): MNHNY, SVGAGI (reference sequence).

The chain links TRBV2 to TRBJ1-1; 7 bases are shared with TRBD1. J gave up 1 base and V 3 bases, and 5 bases lay outside the gene matches. Per germline, CDR1 SNHLY and CDR2 FYNNEI. The CDR3 loop spans 15 amino acids. The CDR3 loop reads CASSDDRAGNTEAFF. CDR3 bases: TGTGCCAGCAGTGACGACAGGGCTGGGAACACTGAAGCTTTCTTT.

This clone occurred a few times. This chain uses TRBV30 with TRBJ1-2; TRBD1 matches 9 bases. Germline values: CDR1 GTSNPN, CDR2 SVGIG (reference sequence). After removal of 2 bases from V and 8 bases from J, the junction contained 9 bases not matched to a gene. The CDR3 covers 14 residues. This chain's CDR3 is CAWSKTGGARGYTF. Here the CDR3 DNA reads TGTGCCTGGAGTAAAACAGGGGGCGCCAGGGGCTACACCTTC.

This clone appeared a few times. The chain recombines TRBV18 with TRBJ2-1; perhaps TRBD1 as D (5 bases). V was cut by 3 bases and J by 4 bases, with 7 bases left in between. CDR1 and CDR2 from the germline V gene are KGHSH and LQKENI. The CDR3 consists of 13 residues. The chain's CDR3 is CASSPTAYNEQFF. The CDR3 region has the DNA TGTGCCAGCTCACCGACAGCTTACAATGAGCAGTTCTTC.

The chain employs TRBV4-1 and TRBJ1-5; tentatively, D is TRBD1 (6 bases). V lost 0 bases to trimming and J lost 0 bases, with 12 bases between them. This CDR3 is 17 amino acids long. Germline CDR1 is MGHRA and CDR2 is YSYEKL. CDR3 sequence: CASSQDDRPNSNQPQHF. The CDR3 DNA follows: TGCGCCAGCAGCCAAGATGACAGGCCCAATAGCAATCAGCCCCAGCATTTT.

This clone has more than one count but fewer than ten. V is TRBV18 and J is TRBJ2-5; D might be TRBD2 (5 bases). Germline CDR1 is KGHSH and CDR2 is LQKENI. Trimming pared 4 bases from V and 5 bases from J, leaving 17 bases between. There are 15 residues in the CDR3. DNA for the CDR3: TGTGCCAGCTCACAATCAGAGGCTAGCATGGAGACCCAGTACTTC. This codes for CASSQSEASMETQYF.

The V gene is TRBV18, the J gene TRBJ2-1, with 7 positions matching TRBD2. Germline V gene sequence: CDR1 KGHSH, CDR2 LQKENI. J gave up 4 bases and V 5 bases, and 5 bases lay outside the gene matches. The CDR3 has 14 amino acids. This CDR3 is CASSGASGYNEQFF. The CDR3 nucleotides read TGTGCCAGCTCAGGGGCTAGCGGATACAATGAGCAGTTCTTC.

This clone was seen a few times. The V gene is TRBV6-6, the J gene TRBJ2-7, with 12 bases that match TRBD1. This CDR3 comprises 15 residues. Trimming removed 6 bases from V and 5 bases from J; junction bases left unmatched: 8. Germline V lookup: CDR1 MNHNY, CDR2 SVGAGI (reference sequence). This CDR3 reads CASSPGQGALNEQYF. CDR3 in DNA: TGTGCCAGCAGCCCGGGACAGGGGGCTCTCAACGAGCAGTACTTC.

This sequence joins TRBV7-3 and TRBJ2-7; D perhaps matches TRBD1 (6 bases). This CDR3 comprises 14 residues. Germline CDR1 reads SGHTA; CDR2 reads FQGTGA. V was cut by 2 bases and J by 5 bases, with 13 bases left in between. CDR3 sequence reads: CASSLGGPRDEQYF. The DNA for the CDR3 is TGTGCCAGCAGCTTAGGGGGCCCCAGAGACGAGCAGTACTTC.